Each of the 25 T cell receptor beta chains below was sequenced from the same sample in a study of T cell responses to AZD1222 COVID-19 vaccine (dated by TCRdb to about 2021). To prepare the library, the immunoSEQ multiplex PCR assay was applied. TCRdb took over this immuneACCESS table, retaining in-frame rearrangements with V and J assigned. Such tables are incomplete; in checked studies, under half of the missing clones stem from an unresolved V gene, and the remainder is unexplained. The sample includes approximately 150,000 clones, with 85% to 95% observed a single time. The ten largest clones add up to 0.9% of the sample. The intended sense of this specimen's time point label: baseline before first vaccination. The sample in question was peripheral blood, obtained on day 0 of AZD1222 vaccination. The receptors derive from an adult in good health.

The chain combines TRBV7-9 with TRBJ1-3; no reliable D call. V was clipped by 4 bases and J by 0 bases, with 19 bases between them. The CDR3 runs to 18 residues. In germline, CDR1 is SEHNR, CDR2 FQNEAQ (reference sequence). The CDR3: CASSSIASDFFSGNTIYF. CDR3 sequence (DNA): TGTGCCAGCAGCTCCATAGCCTCAGATTTCTTCTCTGGAAACACCATATATTTT.

The chain is built from TRBV2 and TRBJ2-7, with D unresolved. Germline CDR1 SNHLY, CDR2 FYNNEI. Deletions cut 6 bases from V and 3 bases from J, with 6 bases between. The CDR3 sequence is 11 residues long. The CDR3 loop reads CASSLIYEQYF. As DNA, the CDR3 is TGTGCCAGCAGCCTAATCTACGAGCAGTACTTC.

The chain recombines TRBV18 with TRBJ1-4; D not certain. There are 14 residues in the CDR3. Germline V gene sequence: CDR1 KGHSH, CDR2 LQKENI. The ends were cut back, 3 bases at V and 8 bases at J, with 13 bases in the middle. Here the CDR3 reads CASSPSTQWEKLFF. The CDR3 DNA sequence: TGTGCCAGCTCACCTTCGACCCAGTGGGAAAAACTGTTTTTT.

This sequence joins TRBV4-1 and TRBJ1-3; no firm D call. V was cut by 0 bases and J by 5 bases, with 17 bases left in between. Germline values: CDR1 MGHRA, CDR2 YSYEKL. The CDR3 covers 17 residues. CDR3 sequence reads: CASSQEVNGGIRNTIYF. The CDR3 bases are TGCGCCAGCAGCCAAGAGGTAAATGGCGGCATAAGAAACACCATATATTTT.

This clone was seen only once. The chain links TRBV4-2 to TRBJ2-7; TRBD1 matches at 7 bases. Trimming took 0 bases from V and 0 from J; bases not matched to a gene: 8. Per the germline V gene, CDR1 is LGHNA and CDR2 is YNFKEQ. This CDR3 is built from 17 residues. Written as DNA, the CDR3 is TGTGCCAGCAGCCAAGAGTACGAGACAGGGAGCTCCTACGAGCAGTACTTC. This codes for CASSQEYETGSSYEQYF.

Remarks on this clone: Other DNA sequences of this sample code for an identical CDR3. The chain links TRBV3-1 (or the pseudogene TRBV3-2) to TRBJ1-1; D is uncertain. The germline V gene has CDR1 LGHDT and CDR2 YNNKEL (reference sequence). With 4 bases removed from V and 2 bases from J, the gap between germline ends came to 2 bases. The CDR3 is made up of 11 amino acids. In DNA form, the CDR3 reads TGTGCCAGCAGCCTAAACACTGAAGCTTTCTTT. Translation gives CASSLNTEAFF.

V and J are TRBV4-1 and TRBJ2-2; 13 bases line up with TRBD2. The CDR3 extends over 18 amino acids. Losses at the gene ends were 1 base for V and 1 base for J; bases not matched to a gene: 3. The germline V gene encodes CDR1 MGHRA and CDR2 YSYEKL. The CDR3, as DNA: TGCGCCAGCAGCCAAGGGACTAGCGGGGGCCTGAACACCGGGGAGCTGTTTTTT. Its protein is CASSQGTSGGLNTGELFF.

The chain combines TRBV18 with TRBJ1-5; 8 nucleotides agree with TRBD1. V lost 3 bases and J lost 5; bases outside the gene matches: 3. CDR1 is KGHSH, CDR2 LQKENI, per germline. The CDR3 length is 14 residues. DNA of the CDR3: TGTGCCAGCTCACCCGGGACAGGCGATCAGCCCCAGCATTTT. This sequence encodes CASSPGTGDQPQHF. Based on the CDR3 plus reference TRBV18 and TRBJ1-5, the full variable domain is NAGVMQNPRHLVRRRGQEARLRCSPMKGHSHVYWYRQLPEEGLKFMVYLQKENIIDESGMPKERFSAEFPKEGPSILRIQQVVRGDSAAYFCASSPGTGDQPQHFGDGTRLSIL.

The V gene is TRBV24-1, the J gene TRBJ2-5; 7 positions agree with TRBD1. The CDR3 runs 13 residues. Germline CDR1 reads KGHDR; CDR2 reads SFDVKD. Losses at the gene ends were 4 bases for V and 3 bases for J; bases not matched to a gene: 1. Written as DNA, the CDR3 is TGTGCCACCAGTGAAGGGACAGAAGAGACCCAGTACTTC. It is translated as CATSEGTEETQYF.

The chain has TRBV2 and TRBJ1-2; D is ambiguous. The V gene lost 5 bases and the J gene lost 7 bases, with 14 bases spanning the gap. This CDR3 contains 13 residues. In germline, CDR1 is SNHLY, CDR2 FYNNEI. The CDR3 DNA reads TGTGCCAGCAGTAGGACCGGTGCAGGTGGCTACACCTTC. This encodes CASSRTGAGGYTF.

This chain connects TRBV5-6 to TRBJ1-2; D possibly corresponds to TRBD1 (6 bases). The CDR3 extends over 14 amino acids. Looked up from germline, CDR1 is SGHDT and CDR2 is YYEEEE. V lost 3 bases, J lost 5 bases, and 14 bases lay in between. The CDR3 nucleotides read TGTGCCAGCAGCTGGACAGTAAACCCTTATGGCTACACCTTC. Its translation is CASSWTVNPYGYTF.

V and J are TRBV12-5 and TRBJ1-4; D gene ambiguous. Trimming stripped 0 bases from V and 8 bases from J, with 4 bases between. Per the germline V gene, CDR1 is LGHNT and CDR2 is FRNRAP. This CDR3 is 12 amino acids long. CDR3 loop: CASGLVLEKLFF. The CDR3 bases are TGTGCTAGTGGTTTGGTATTGGAAAAACTGTTTTTT.

The CDR3 spells CASSLGAPGTEAFF. The DNA for the CDR3 is TGCGCCAGCAGCTTGGGAGCCCCGGGGACTGAAGCTTTCTTT. The gene calls are TRBV5-1 and TRBJ1-1; D is undetermined. This CDR3 is 14 amino acids long. Per the germline V gene, CDR1 is SGHRS and CDR2 is YFSETQ. V was trimmed by 0 bases and J by 5 bases, leaving 11 bases between them.

This chain joins TRBV6-5 and TRBJ1-1; 8 bases agree with TRBD1. This CDR3 is 15 amino acids long. The V gene's germline CDR1 is MNHEY and CDR2 SVGAGI. The ends lost 2 bases at V and 3 bases at J; junction bases unmatched: 5. CDR3 DNA sequence: TGTGCCAGCAGTTACACAGGACAGGGAGACACTGAAGCTTTCTTT. This gives the protein CASSYTGQGDTEAFF.

Only one count was recorded for this clone. V gene TRBV18 combines with J gene TRBJ2-1; D uncertain. The CDR3 totals 14 residues. V was trimmed by 1 base and J by 5 bases, leaving 9 bases between them. Germline V gene data show CDR1 as KGHSH and CDR2 as LQKENI. The chain's CDR3 is CASSPLRDNNEQFF. In DNA form, the CDR3 reads TGTGCCAGCTCACCACTGAGAGATAACAATGAGCAGTTCTTC.

The chain uses TRBV5-1 and TRBJ1-1; no clear D. Germline CDR1 reads SGHRS; CDR2 reads YFSETQ. Deletions cut 1 base from V and 5 bases from J, with 9 bases between. The CDR3 is made up of 13 amino acids. CDR3 sequence reads: CASSLSGDTEAFF. The CDR3 nucleotides read TGCGCCAGCAGCTTGTCTGGGGATACTGAAGCTTTCTTT. Full variable domain (outside the CDR3, taken from reference TRBV5-1 and TRBJ1-1): KAGVTQTPRYLIKTRGQQVTLSCSPISGHRSVSWYQQTPGQGLQFLFEYFSETQRNKGNFPGRFSGRQFSNSRSEMNVSTLELGDSALYLCASSLSGDTEAFFGQGTRLTVV.

The chain combines TRBV5-5 with TRBJ2-2; TRBD1 is a possible D gene (6 bases). Trimming cost V 10 bases and J 1 base, with 14 bases left between them. Germline V CDR1 and CDR2: SGHKS, YYEKEE (reference sequence). CDR3 length: 14 residues. CDR3 region: CAGKRTVNTGELFF. CDR3 nucleotide sequence: TGTGCCGGGAAGCGGACAGTGAACACCGGGGAGCTGTTTTTT.

The chain links TRBV14 to TRBJ2-1; D not resolved. Germline CDR1 is SGHDN and CDR2 is FVKESK. CDR3 size: 11 residues. Between the trimmed V and J ends, which lost 1 base and 10 bases, there was a span of 5 bases. The CDR3 reads CASSQGREQFF. DNA for the CDR3: TGTGCCAGCAGCCAAGGGCGGGAGCAGTTCTTC.

The genes are TRBV6-2 or TRBV6-3 and TRBJ1-1; D not certain. V was shortened by 4 bases and J by 0 bases, with 15 bases between the two germline ends. Per the germline V gene, CDR1 is MNHEY and CDR2 is SVGEGT. The CDR3 loop spans 16 amino acids. DNA of the CDR3: TGTGCCAGCAGTTCACCCTCGTCCTCACTGAACACTGAAGCTTTCTTT. Its protein product is CASSSPSSSLNTEAFF.

The table lists this clone with a count of one. This chain links TRBV18 with TRBJ1-2, with D perhaps TRBD1 (5 bases). CDR1 and CDR2 (germline): KGHSH, LQKENI. CDR3 length equals 14 residues. Trimming left V 5 bases short and J 4 bases short, with 14 bases between. The CDR3 loop reads CASSSADRVYGYTF. The DNA for the CDR3 is TGTGCCAGCTCAAGTGCAGACAGAGTCTATGGCTACACCTTC.

The chain couples TRBV12-3 or TRBV12-4 to TRBJ1-3; D unresolved. The V and J ends lost 6 bases and 0 bases respectively, with 6 bases between them. CDR3 size: 13 residues. The CDR3 loop reads CASRGSSGNTIYF. As DNA, the CDR3 is TGTGCCAGCAGAGGTAGCTCTGGAAACACCATATATTTT.

This CDR3 reads CASSFSGHQNQPQHF. In DNA form, the CDR3 reads TGCGCCAGCAGCTTTTCGGGACACCAAAATCAGCCCCAGCATTTT. The chain links TRBV5-1 to TRBJ1-5; possible D gene TRBD1, 6 bases. CDR3 size: 15 residues. In germline, CDR1 is SGHRS, CDR2 YFSETQ. V was cut by 2 bases and J by 4 bases, with 13 bases left in between.

This clone was detected a few times. V gene TRBV6-2 or TRBV6-3 combines with J gene TRBJ2-1; TRBD2 is a possible D gene (5 bases). The length of the CDR3 is 15 residues. V lost 5 bases and J lost 4, with 15 bases in between. Per germline, CDR1 MNHEY and CDR2 SVGEGT. Here the CDR3 reads CASSGMEEVYNEQFF. For the CDR3, the DNA is TGTGCCAGCAGTGGGATGGAGGAGGTTTACAATGAGCAGTTCTTC.

This chain connects TRBV13 to TRBJ1-5; D gene uncertain. CDR1 is PRHDT, CDR2 FYEKMQ, per germline (reference sequence). This CDR3 is 15 amino acids long. V dropped 5 bases and J dropped 3 bases, with 14 bases sitting between them. The CDR3 loop is CASSIGPSPNQPQHF. The CDR3 DNA sequence: TGTGCCAGCAGCATTGGGCCCAGTCCCAATCAGCCCCAGCATTTT. Using reference TRBV13 and TRBJ1-5 for the parts outside the CDR3, the full variable domain is AAGVIQSPRHLIKEKRETATLKCYPIPRHDTVYWYQQGPGQDPQFLISFYEKMQSDKGSIPDRFSAQQFSDYHSELNMSSLELGDSALYFCASSIGPSPNQPQHFGDGTRLSIL.

The V call is TRBV3-1 (or the pseudogene TRBV3-2), the J call TRBJ1-1, with TRBD1 matching 8 bases. CDR3 length: 13 amino acids. The germline V gene encodes CDR1 LGHDT and CDR2 YNNKEL (reference sequence). With V trimmed by 11 bases and J by 9 bases, 14 bases remained unmatched. The CDR3 sequence: CASTLDRVGKAFF. The CDR3 nucleotides read TGTGCCTCAACCTTGGACAGGGTAGGTAAAGCTTTCTTT.